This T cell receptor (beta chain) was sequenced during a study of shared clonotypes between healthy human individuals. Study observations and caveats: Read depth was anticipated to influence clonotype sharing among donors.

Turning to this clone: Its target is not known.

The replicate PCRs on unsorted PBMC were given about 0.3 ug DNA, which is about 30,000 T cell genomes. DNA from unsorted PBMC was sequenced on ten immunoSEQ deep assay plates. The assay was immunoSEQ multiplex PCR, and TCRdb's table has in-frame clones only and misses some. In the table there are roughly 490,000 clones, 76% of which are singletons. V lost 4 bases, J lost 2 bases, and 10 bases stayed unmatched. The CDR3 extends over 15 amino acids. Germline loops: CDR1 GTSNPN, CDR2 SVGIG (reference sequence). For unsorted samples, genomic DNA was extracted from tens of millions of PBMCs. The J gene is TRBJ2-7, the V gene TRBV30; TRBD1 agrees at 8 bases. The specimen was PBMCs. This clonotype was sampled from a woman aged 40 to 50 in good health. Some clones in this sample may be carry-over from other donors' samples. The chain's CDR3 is CAWKDRDRWTYEQYF. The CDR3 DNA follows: TGTGCCTGGAAAGACAGGGACAGGTGGACCTACGAGCAGTACTTC.